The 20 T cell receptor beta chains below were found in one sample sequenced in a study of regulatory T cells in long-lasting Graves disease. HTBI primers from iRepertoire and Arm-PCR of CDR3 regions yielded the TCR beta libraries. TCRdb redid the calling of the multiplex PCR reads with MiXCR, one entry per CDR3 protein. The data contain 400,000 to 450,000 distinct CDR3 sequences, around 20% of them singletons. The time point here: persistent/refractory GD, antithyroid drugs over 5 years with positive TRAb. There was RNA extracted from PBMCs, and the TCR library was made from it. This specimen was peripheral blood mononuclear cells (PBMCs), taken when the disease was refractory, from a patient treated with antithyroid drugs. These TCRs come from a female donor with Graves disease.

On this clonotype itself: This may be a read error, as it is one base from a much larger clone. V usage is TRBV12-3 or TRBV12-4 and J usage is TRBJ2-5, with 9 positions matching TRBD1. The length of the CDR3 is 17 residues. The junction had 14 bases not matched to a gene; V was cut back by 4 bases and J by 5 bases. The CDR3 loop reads CASSSTAGTGNRETQYF. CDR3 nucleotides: TGTGCCAGCAGTTCAACCGCCGGGACAGGGAATCGGGAGACCCAGTACTTC.

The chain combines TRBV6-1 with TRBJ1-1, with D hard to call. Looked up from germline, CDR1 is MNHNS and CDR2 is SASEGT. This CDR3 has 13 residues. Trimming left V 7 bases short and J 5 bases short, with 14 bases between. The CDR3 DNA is TGTGCCAGCACCAACCGGGGATGGACTGAAGCTTTCTTT. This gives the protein CASTNRGWTEAFF.

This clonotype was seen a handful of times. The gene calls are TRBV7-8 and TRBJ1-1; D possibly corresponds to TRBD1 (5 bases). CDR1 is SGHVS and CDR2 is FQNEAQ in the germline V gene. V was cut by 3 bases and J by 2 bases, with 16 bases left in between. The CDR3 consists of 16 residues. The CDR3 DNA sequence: TGTGCCAGCAGCTTTGCGGCAGGGAGGAGAAACACTGAAGCTTTCTTT. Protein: CASSFAAGRRNTEAFF.

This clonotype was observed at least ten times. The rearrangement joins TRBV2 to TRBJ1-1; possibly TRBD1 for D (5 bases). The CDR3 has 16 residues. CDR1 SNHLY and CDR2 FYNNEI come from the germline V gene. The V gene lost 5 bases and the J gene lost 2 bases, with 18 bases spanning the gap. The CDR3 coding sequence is TGTGCCAGCAGTAGATCCGGGACGCTGGGAAACACTGAAGCTTTCTTT. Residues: CASSRSGTLGNTEAFF.

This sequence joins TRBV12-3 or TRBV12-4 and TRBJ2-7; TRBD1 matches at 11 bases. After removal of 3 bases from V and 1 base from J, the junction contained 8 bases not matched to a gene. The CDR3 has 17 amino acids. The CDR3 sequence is CASSFYSGQGASYEQYF. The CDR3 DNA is TGTGCCAGCAGTTTTTATAGTGGACAGGGGGCTTCCTACGAGCAGTACTTC.

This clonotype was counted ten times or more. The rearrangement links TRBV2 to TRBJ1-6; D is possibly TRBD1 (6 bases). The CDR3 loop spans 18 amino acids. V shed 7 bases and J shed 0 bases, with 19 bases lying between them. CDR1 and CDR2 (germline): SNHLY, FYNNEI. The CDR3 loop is CASIISTGGSSYNSPLHF. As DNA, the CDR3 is TGTGCCAGCATAATCTCGACAGGAGGGAGCTCCTATAATTCACCCCTCCACTTT.

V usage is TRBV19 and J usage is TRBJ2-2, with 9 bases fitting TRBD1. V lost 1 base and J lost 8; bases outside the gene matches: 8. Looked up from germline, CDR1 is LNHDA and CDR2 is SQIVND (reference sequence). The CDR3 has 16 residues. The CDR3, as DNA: TGTGCCAGTAGTATAGCCGGGACAGGGATCTCGGGGGAGCTGTTTTTT. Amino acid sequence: CASSIAGTGISGELFF.

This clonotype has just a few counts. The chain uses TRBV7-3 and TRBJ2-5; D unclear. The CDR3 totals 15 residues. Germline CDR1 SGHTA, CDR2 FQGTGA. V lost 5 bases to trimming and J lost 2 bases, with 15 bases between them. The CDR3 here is CASSAMGSLQETQYF. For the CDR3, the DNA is TGTGCCAGCAGCGCCATGGGGTCCCTTCAAGAGACCCAGTACTTC.

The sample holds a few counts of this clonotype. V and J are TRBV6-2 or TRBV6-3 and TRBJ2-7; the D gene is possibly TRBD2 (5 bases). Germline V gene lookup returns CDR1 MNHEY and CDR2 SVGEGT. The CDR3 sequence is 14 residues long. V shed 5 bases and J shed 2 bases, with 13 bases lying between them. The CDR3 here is CASSTRPEAYEQYF. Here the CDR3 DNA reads TGTGCCAGCAGTACCCGACCGGAGGCCTACGAGCAGTACTTC.

The CDR3 protein is CASRQGFPSYEQYF. The CDR3 DNA reads TGCGCCAGCAGACAGGGATTTCCCTCCTACGAGCAGTACTTC. The genes are TRBV5-1 and TRBJ2-7; possibly TRBD1 for D (6 bases). The CDR3 covers 14 residues. The germline V and J ends were trimmed by 5 bases and 0 bases, with 12 bases remaining between them. Looked up from germline, CDR1 is SGHRS and CDR2 is YFSETQ.

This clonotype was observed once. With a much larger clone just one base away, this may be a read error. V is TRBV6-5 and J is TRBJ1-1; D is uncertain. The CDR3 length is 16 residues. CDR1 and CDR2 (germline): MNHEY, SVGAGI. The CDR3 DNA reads TGTGCCGGCAGTTACTCCTCCTTGAGGACCAACACTGAAGCTTTCTTT. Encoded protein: CAGSYSSLRTNTEAFF.

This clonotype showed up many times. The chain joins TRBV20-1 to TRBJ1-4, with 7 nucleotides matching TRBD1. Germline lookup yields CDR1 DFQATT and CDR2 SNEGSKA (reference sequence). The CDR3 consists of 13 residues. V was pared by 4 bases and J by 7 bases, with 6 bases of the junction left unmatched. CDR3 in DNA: TGCAGTGCTACAGGGGGAAGACGTGAAAAACTGTTTTTT. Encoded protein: CSATGGRREKLFF.

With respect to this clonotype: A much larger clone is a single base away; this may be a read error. The CDR3: CASRGGTANTEAFF. The CDR3, as DNA: TGTGCCAGCAGGGGTGGGACAGCGAACACTGAAGCTTTCTTT. This sequence joins TRBV12-3 or TRBV12-4 and TRBJ1-1; 7 bases fit TRBD1. The trim removed 6 bases at V and 1 base at J, leaving 5 bases unmatched. The CDR3 has 14 amino acids.

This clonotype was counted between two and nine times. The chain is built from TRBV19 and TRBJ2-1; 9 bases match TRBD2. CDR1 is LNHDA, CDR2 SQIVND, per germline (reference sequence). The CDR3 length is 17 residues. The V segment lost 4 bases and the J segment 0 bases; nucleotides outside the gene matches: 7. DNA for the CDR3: TGTGCCAGTAGTACCGATAAACTAGCGGGCTCCTACAATGAGCAGTTCTTC. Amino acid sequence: CASSTDKLAGSYNEQFF. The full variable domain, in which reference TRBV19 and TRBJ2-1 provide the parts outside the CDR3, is DGGITQSPKYLFRKEGQNVTLSCEQNLNHDAMYWYRQDPGQGLRLIYYSQIVNDFQKGDIAEGYSVSREKKESFPLTVTSAQKNPTAFYLCASSTDKLAGSYNEQFFGPGTRLTVL.

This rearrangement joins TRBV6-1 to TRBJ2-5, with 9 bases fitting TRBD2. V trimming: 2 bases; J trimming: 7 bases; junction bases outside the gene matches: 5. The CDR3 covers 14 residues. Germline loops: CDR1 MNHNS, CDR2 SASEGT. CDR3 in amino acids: CASSEKTSGGTQYF. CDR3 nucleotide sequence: TGTGCCAGCAGTGAAAAGACTAGCGGAGGGACCCAGTACTTC.

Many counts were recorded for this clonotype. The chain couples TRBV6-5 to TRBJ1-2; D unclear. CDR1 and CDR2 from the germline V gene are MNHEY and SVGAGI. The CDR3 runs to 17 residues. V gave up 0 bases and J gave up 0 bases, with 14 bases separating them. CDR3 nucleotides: TGTGCCAGCAGTTACTCGTCGGACCACCCTCCTAACTATGGCTACACCTTC. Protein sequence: CASSYSSDHPPNYGYTF.

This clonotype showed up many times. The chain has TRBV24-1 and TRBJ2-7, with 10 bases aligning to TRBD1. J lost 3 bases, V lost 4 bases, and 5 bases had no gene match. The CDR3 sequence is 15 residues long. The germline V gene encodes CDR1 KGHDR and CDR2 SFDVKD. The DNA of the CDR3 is TGTGCCACCAGTGACCGGGACAGGGGAAGCTACGAGCAGTACTTC. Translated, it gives CATSDRDRGSYEQYF.

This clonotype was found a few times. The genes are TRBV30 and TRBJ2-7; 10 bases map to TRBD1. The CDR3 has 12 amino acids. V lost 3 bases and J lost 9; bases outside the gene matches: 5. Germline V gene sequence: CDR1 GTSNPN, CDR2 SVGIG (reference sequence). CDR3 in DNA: TGTGCCTGGAGACAGACAGGGGGCGGGCAGTACTTC. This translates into CAWRQTGGGQYF.

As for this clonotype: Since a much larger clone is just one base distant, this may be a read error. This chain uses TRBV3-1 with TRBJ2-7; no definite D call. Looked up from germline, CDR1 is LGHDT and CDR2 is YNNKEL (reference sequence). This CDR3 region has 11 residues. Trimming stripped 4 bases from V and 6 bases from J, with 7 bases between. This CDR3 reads CASSRIGEQYF. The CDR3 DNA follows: TGTGCCAGCAGCCGGATAGGCGAGCAGTACTTC.

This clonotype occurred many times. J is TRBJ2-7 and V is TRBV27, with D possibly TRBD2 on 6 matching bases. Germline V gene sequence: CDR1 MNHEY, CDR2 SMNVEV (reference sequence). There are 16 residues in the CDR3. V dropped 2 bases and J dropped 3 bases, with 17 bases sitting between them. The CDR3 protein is CASSLRFSGKDYEQYF. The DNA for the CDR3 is TGTGCCAGCAGTTTACGATTTAGCGGAAAGGACTACGAGCAGTACTTC.